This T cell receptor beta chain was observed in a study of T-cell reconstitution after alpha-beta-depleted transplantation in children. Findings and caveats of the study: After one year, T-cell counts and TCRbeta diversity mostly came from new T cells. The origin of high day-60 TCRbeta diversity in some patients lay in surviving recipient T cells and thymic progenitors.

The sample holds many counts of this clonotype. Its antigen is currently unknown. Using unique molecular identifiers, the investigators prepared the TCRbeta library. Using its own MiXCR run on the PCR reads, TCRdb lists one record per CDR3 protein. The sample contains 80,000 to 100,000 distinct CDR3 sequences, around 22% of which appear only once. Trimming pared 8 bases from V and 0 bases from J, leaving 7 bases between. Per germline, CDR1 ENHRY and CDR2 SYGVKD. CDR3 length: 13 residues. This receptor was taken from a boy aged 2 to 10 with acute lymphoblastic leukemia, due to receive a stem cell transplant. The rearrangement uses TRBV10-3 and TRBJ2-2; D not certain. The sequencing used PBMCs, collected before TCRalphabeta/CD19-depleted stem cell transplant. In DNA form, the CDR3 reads TGTGCCATCTTCGAAACGAACACCGGGGAGCTGTTTTTT. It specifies CAIFETNTGELFF.